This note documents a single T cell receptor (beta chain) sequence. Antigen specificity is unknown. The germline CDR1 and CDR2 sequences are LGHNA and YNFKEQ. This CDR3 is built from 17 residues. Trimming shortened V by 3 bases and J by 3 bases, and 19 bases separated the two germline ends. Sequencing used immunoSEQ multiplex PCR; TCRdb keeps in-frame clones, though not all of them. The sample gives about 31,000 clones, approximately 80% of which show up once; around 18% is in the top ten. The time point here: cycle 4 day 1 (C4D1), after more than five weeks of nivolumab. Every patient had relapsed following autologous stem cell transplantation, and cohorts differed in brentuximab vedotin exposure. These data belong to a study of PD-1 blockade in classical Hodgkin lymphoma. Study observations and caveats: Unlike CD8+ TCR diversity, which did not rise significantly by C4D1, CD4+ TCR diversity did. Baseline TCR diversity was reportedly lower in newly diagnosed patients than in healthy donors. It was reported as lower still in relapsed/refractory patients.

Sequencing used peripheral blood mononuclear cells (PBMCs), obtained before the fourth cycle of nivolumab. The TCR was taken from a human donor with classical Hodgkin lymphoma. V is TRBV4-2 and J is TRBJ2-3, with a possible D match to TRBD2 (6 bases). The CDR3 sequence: CASSHPLSLALTDTQYF. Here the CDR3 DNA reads TGTGCCAGCAGCCACCCACTTTCACTAGCTTTGACAGATACGCAGTATTTT.